The T cell receptor (beta chain) under discussion was sequenced for a study of OX40 agonist ivuxolimab in advanced cancers. TCRdb's copy holds only in-frame clones and misses some; the assay was immunoSEQ multiplex PCR. The data hold some 39,000 clones, with 70% to 90% observed a single time. In germline, CDR1 is MNHEY, CDR2 SMNVEV (reference sequence). The CDR3 contains 17 residues. V trimming: 7 bases; J trimming: 5 bases; junction bases outside the gene matches: 18. The chain combines TRBV27 with TRBJ1-1; 8 nucleotides line up with TRBD1. The receptor was isolated from an adult with an advanced solid tumor such as melanoma, head and neck, liver or kidney cancer. The sequences come from CD4+ or CD8+ T cells sorted from blood, collected in a trial of the OX40 agonist ivuxolimab. The CDR3 DNA sequence: TGTGCCAGCACTTCGACAGGGGTTCTTAAGTCGGTGACTGAAGCTTTCTTT. This codes for CASTSTGVLKSVTEAFF.